The clone carrying this TCR beta chain has at least ten counts. V was trimmed by 1 base and J by 8 bases, leaving 12 bases between them. The CDR3 extends over 14 amino acids. Germline V gene sequence: CDR1 SGHTA, CDR2 FQGNSA. MiXCR, applied by TCRdb to the RT-PCR reads, yields one record per CDR3 protein. The sample yields 650,000 to 800,000 distinct CDR3 sequences, about 14% seen once. The sequence came from a female donor in good health, serving as a healthy control. The chain carries TRBV7-2 and TRBJ2-1, with D maybe TRBD1 (5 bases). Sequencing used memory CD4+ T cells from blood. The CDR3 nucleotides read TGTGCCAGCAGCTTAGTGGTGGTAGGGGATGAGCAGTTCTTC. As protein: CASSLVVVGDEQFF.